This T cell receptor (beta chain) is from a study of CD8+ T cells in alopecia areata (dated by TCRdb to the late 2010s). Notes on the research overall: To study T cell clonal expansion in alopecia areata, the researchers applied high-throughput TCRbeta sequencing to both the C3H/HeJ mouse model and human patients. Scalp clonality was compared across normal scalp (n=4), patchy alopecia areata scalp (n=8), and alopecia totalis/universalis scalp (n=8). immunoSEQ multiplex PCR using 35 Vbeta forward primers and 13 Jbeta reverse primers was used to amplify TCRbeta CDR3 regions. RNA was obtained with the PAXgene miRNA kit for fixed scalp, the miRNeasy kit for PBMCs, and the RNeasy kit for mouse skin. In humans, TCRbeta sequencing was performed on scalp tissue and on sorted CD4+ and CD8+ peripheral blood T cells from healthy controls and from patients with patchy or totalis/universalis alopecia areata.

Library construction relied on the immunoSEQ multiplex PCR assay. RNA was extracted from all samples and reverse transcribed into cDNA as template for TCR sequencing. SuperScript III was used for first-strand cDNA synthesis, primed with a 2:1 mix of oligo-dT and random hexamers. A synthetic immune receptor repertoire was used to gauge amplification bias, and whatever bias remained was removed computationally. The published analysis was carried out like this. Raw reads were preprocessed to remove errors, and CDR3 was defined according to IMGT conventions as the region from the conserved cysteine to phenylalanine. Clonality was computed as 1 minus the Shannon entropy, with the entropy normalized by log2 of the number of productive unique TCRs. Whether each scalp clone was CD4 or CD8 was inferred by checking scalp TCRbeta sequences against the CD4 and CD8 repertoires from sorted blood. The clones in this table, taken by TCRdb from immuneACCESS, are in-frame only. Not every clone is retained; where verified, under half of the shortfall comes from an unresolved V gene, and the cause of the rest is unknown. The V and J calls and clone size come from that table; D and trimming were worked out from the DNA. Recorded for this sample are about 200,000 clones; around 50% of them occurred a single time. The ten biggest clones cover roughly 5% of the sample.

Findings and caveats that apply to the study as a whole: Shared TCR sequences between patients were less evident than in mice, which may be partly attributable to HLA diversity in the patient population. Unlike mouse skin, where gammadelta T cells dominate, normal human skin contains resident alphabeta T cells that get sequenced too, which complicates analysis of the scalp TCR repertoire. Lesional scalp, especially in alopecia totalis/universalis, showed higher clonality and more expanded CD8+ clones than normal scalp, suggesting antigenic drive.

The CDR3 sequence holds 16 residues, the cysteine and phenylalanine included. CDR3 DNA is the only sequence kept; it has 48 bases, read in frame from the first base. The V and J ends are trimmed by 5 bases and 0 bases, leaving 14 bases between them. CDR1 and CDR2 were assigned from the germline V gene (reference sequence) as SEHNR and FQNEAQ. Note on this clone: Its antigen is currently not known. No much larger clone is present one base from it, and per-base qualities are unavailable.

PBMCs were isolated by density centrifugation and stained for CD3, CD4 and CD8, and CD4+ and CD8+ T cells were sorted on a FACSAria. Unaffected controls provided scalp biopsies and blood samples. The sequence links TRBV7-9 to TRBJ2-4; D gene: possibly TRBD2, on 5 matching bases. The receptor was isolated from a human donor in good health. Sequences were obtained from CD8+ T cells sorted from blood. The nucleotide sequence reads TGTGCCAGCAGCCCACCGGCGGGTCGAGCCAAAAACATTCAGTACTTC. Its amino acids are CASSPPAGRAKNIQYF.